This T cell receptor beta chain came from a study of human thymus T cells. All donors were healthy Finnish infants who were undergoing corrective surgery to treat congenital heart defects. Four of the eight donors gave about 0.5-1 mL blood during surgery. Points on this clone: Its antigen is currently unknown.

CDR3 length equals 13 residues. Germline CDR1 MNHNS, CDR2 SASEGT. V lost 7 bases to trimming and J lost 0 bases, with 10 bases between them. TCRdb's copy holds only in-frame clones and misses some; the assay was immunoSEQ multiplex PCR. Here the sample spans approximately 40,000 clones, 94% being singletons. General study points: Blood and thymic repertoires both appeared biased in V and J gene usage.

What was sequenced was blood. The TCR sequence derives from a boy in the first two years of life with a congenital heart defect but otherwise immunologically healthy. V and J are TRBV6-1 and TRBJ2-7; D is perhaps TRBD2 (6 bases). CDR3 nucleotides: TGTGCCAGCAAGGCGGGGCCCTCCTACGAGCAGTACTTC. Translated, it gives CASKAGPSYEQYF.